This T cell receptor (beta chain) comes out of a study of T cell repertoires in cytomegalovirus infection. Study-wide background: An indication of both CMV infection and matching HLA type came from public TCR beta signatures.

As regards this clonotype: The antigen is unknown.

The CDR3 is 13 amino acids. Germline V gene data show CDR1 as LNHDA and CDR2 as SQIVND (reference sequence). Trimming left V 4 bases short and J 6 bases short, with 13 bases between. One entry per CDR3 protein, called by TCRdb with MiXCR from the reads. Of about 260,000 distinct CDR3 sequences in the sample, roughly 15% were seen once. General study findings and limits: The ex vivo response was dominated by HLA-C-restricted CMV-specific TCR beta clonotypes. Carriers of CMV plus the relevant HLA were identified by cumulative public TCR beta family frequency.

The material sequenced was PBMCs. The J gene is TRBJ2-7, the V gene TRBV19; TRBD2 might be the D (6 bases). The sequence came from a human donor in good health (CMV status not recorded). Some clones in this sample may be carry-over from other donors' samples. The CDR3 nucleotides read TGTGCCAGTAGTACCCCGAGGAGGGGCGAGCAGTACTTC. Protein sequence: CASSTPRRGEQYF.